Sequencing of this T cell receptor beta chain was carried out in a study of T cell clones after liver transplantation. Study information: TCRbeta sequencing after a pre-transplant mixed lymphocyte reaction identified graft-donor-reactive clones, later tracked in post-transplant blood. Timepoints were pre-transplant, pre-withdrawal, and after withdrawal was completed or failed.

Measured with immunoSEQ multiplex PCR; TCRdb has only the in-frame clones, and not every one. The sample lists 55,000 to 80,000 clones, around nine tenths occurring once. CDR1 and CDR2 (germline): SGHRS, YFSETQ. V dropped 0 bases and J dropped 2; count of bases not matched to a gene: 9. The CDR3 covers 17 residues. Material: CD4+ T cells from blood, obtained before liver transplant. The sequence was obtained from a human donor who received a liver transplant. The chain links TRBV5-1 to TRBJ2-3; 7 bases agree with TRBD1. CDR3 nucleotides: TGCGCCAGCAGCTTGGGACAGGGCATCTATAACACAGATACGCAGTATTTT. Translating it yields CASSLGQGIYNTDTQYF.